These 32 T cell receptor beta chains were all obtained from the same sample, sequenced in a study of blood T cell repertoires in COVID-19 (TCRdb year 2020). The library was prepared using the immunoSEQ multiplex PCR assay. TCRdb retrieved this table from immuneACCESS and kept in-frame rearrangements only. Not all clones are present; in checked studies, unresolved V genes account for under half, and no reason is known for the remainder. The sample data list around 230,000 clones, and 75% to 85% of these were observed just once. The ten largest clonotypes hold 12% of the sample. Source material: peripheral blood. Receptors originate from a woman aged 55-75 years with active or convalescent COVID-19.

The CDR3 sequence: CASSPQGDTEAFF. The DNA for the CDR3 is TGTGCCAGCAGCCCCCAGGGGGACACTGAAGCTTTCTTT. This chain connects TRBV11-3 to TRBJ1-1; 7 positions agree with TRBD1. Germline lookup yields CDR1 SGHNT and CDR2 YENEEA. Unmatched junction bases numbered 3, after V lost 5 bases and J lost 3 bases. This CDR3 region has 13 residues.

As for this clone: One end of the junction does not line up with germline, which may come from a read error. This chain uses TRBV6-6 with TRBJ2-6, with 13 bases fitting TRBD2. CDR1 and CDR2 (germline): MNHNY, SVGAGI (reference sequence). The CDR3 contains 20 residues. CDR3 DNA: TGTGCCAGCAGTCTACGGACTAGCGGGGGCGCCGGCTCTTGGGCCAACGTCCTGACTTTC. Translating it yields CASSLRTSGGAGSWANVLTF.

J is TRBJ2-6 and V is TRBV6-2 or TRBV6-3, with a tentative D call TRBD2 (6 bases). This CDR3 region has 15 residues. The V end lost 6 bases, the J end lost 2 bases, and 11 bases lay between the germline ends. Germline assignment: CDR1 MNHEY and CDR2 SVGEGT. CDR3 in amino acids: CASSLRGTGANVLTF. CDR3 in DNA: TGTGCCAGCAGCCTCCGGGGGACTGGGGCCAACGTCCTGACTTTC.

The CDR3 loop is CASSFLNEQFF. The DNA for the CDR3 is TGTGCCAGCAGTTTCCTCAATGAGCAGTTCTTC. The chain is built from TRBV12-3 or TRBV12-4 and TRBJ2-1; unclear D gene. Trimming stripped 3 bases from V and 6 bases from J, with 3 bases between. This CDR3 comprises 11 residues.

V is TRBV5-5 and J is TRBJ1-5; TRBD1 might be the D (6 bases). Germline V gives CDR1 SGHKS, CDR2 YYEKEE (reference sequence). The germline V and J ends were trimmed by 5 bases and 6 bases, with 15 bases remaining between them. The CDR3 is 14 residues long. The DNA of the CDR3 is TGTGCCAGCAGTTCAGGACAGAGATTTCAGCCCCAGCATTTT. Translating gives CASSSGQRFQPQHF.

The chain joins TRBV4-1 to TRBJ2-2; 8 nucleotides agree with TRBD2. With 3 bases clipped from V and 7 bases from J, the junction kept 7 bases outside the gene matches. This CDR3 comprises 15 residues. The V gene's germline CDR1 is MGHRA and CDR2 YSYEKL. The CDR3 protein is CASSHIDGRGGELFF. For the CDR3, the DNA is TGCGCCAGCAGCCATATCGACGGGAGGGGCGGGGAGCTGTTTTTT.

The V and J genes are TRBV7-9 and TRBJ2-7; 10 bases match TRBD2. V shed 1 base and J 3 bases; nucleotides not matched to a gene: 12. CDR3 length equals 18 residues. CDR1 and CDR2 from the germline V gene are SEHNR and FQNEAQ (reference sequence). Written as DNA, the CDR3 is TGTGCCAGCAGCTTAGAGGTTAGCGGGGGGCCTGCTAGCTACGAGCAGTACTTC. Residues: CASSLEVSGGPASYEQYF.

V gene TRBV7-3 combines with J gene TRBJ2-2; 9 nucleotides line up with TRBD2. Germline CDR1 reads SGHTA; CDR2 reads FQGTGA. Losses at the gene ends were 5 bases for V and 5 bases for J; bases not matched to a gene: 15. The CDR3 sequence is 18 residues long. The CDR3 bases are TGTGCCAGCAGCCCCCCCGACGGCGGGGGGGCAGGGACCGGGGAGCTGTTTTTT. Residues: CASSPPDGGGAGTGELFF.

The CDR3 DNA sequence: TGTGCCACCAGCAGAGTGAGGGGAGGGGTTACGCAGTATTTT. This gives the protein CATSRVRGGVTQYF. The V and J genes are TRBV15 and TRBJ2-3; TRBD2 agrees at 7 bases. The CDR3 consists of 14 residues. Germline V gene data show CDR1 as LNHNV and CDR2 as YYDKDF (reference sequence). V was clipped by 1 base and J by 8 bases; unmatched bases: 6. Full variable domain (rest looked up from reference TRBV15 and TRBJ2-3): DAMVIQNPRYQVTQFGKPVTLSCSQTLNHNVMYWYQQKSSQAPKLLFHYYDKDFNNEADTPDNFQSRRPNTSFCFLDIRSPGLGDTAMYLCATSRVRGGVTQYFGPGTRLTVL.

The chain is built from TRBV19 and TRBJ1-3, with 9 bases matching TRBD1. Germline CDR1 and CDR2: LNHDA and SQIVND (reference sequence). The CDR3 consists of 16 residues. V dropped 7 bases and J dropped 7; count of bases not matched to a gene: 14. Here the CDR3 reads CASTRGTGQTGNTIYF. CDR3 bases: TGTGCCAGTACTCGAGGGACAGGGCAAACCGGGAACACCATATATTTT.

This sequence joins TRBV5-6 and TRBJ1-6; D may be TRBD1 (6 bases). CDR1 and CDR2 from the germline V gene are SGHDT and YYEEEE. The CDR3 covers 16 residues. V was clipped by 3 bases and J by 6 bases, with 16 bases between them. The CDR3 loop is CASSWGRPEFNSPLHF. CDR3 coding DNA: TGTGCCAGCAGCTGGGGGCGCCCAGAATTTAATTCACCCCTCCACTTT.

This clone was found a few times. V usage is TRBV6-2 or TRBV6-3 and J usage is TRBJ2-1; 12 bases are a match to TRBD2. This CDR3 comprises 17 residues. Trimming removed 5 bases from V and 5 bases from J; junction bases left unmatched: 10. CDR1 is MNHEY, CDR2 SVGEGT, per germline. Here the CDR3 DNA reads TGTGCCAGCAGTACCCTCCTAGCGGGGGGGCCCAACAATGAGCAGTTCTTC. Translated: CASSTLLAGGPNNEQFF.

The gene calls are TRBV3-1 (or the pseudogene TRBV3-2) and TRBJ1-1; TRBD1 might be the D (5 bases). Germline V gene lookup returns CDR1 LGHDT and CDR2 YNNKEL (reference sequence). V was cut by 4 bases and J by 2 bases, with 14 bases left in between. This CDR3 spans 15 amino acids. CDR3 DNA: TGTGCCAGCAGCCCCACCGGACACCTAAACACTGAAGCTTTCTTT. Amino acid sequence: CASSPTGHLNTEAFF.

This clone was counted a few times. V gene TRBV6-5 combines with J gene TRBJ2-7; 7 positions agree with TRBD1. Per the germline V gene, CDR1 is MNHEY and CDR2 is SVGAGI. The V and J ends lost 5 bases and 3 bases, in that order; junction bases with no gene match: 10. The CDR3 runs 15 residues. CDR3 sequence: CASSLTGDPLYEQYF. Here the CDR3 DNA reads TGTGCCAGCAGTCTAACAGGGGATCCCCTCTACGAGCAGTACTTC.

The genes are TRBV7-3 and TRBJ1-1, with a possible D match to TRBD1 (6 bases). Trimming removed 5 bases at V and 6 bases at J, with 13 bases between. This CDR3 contains 13 residues. Germline-derived CDR1 and CDR2 are SGHTA and FQGTGA. CDR3 nucleotides: TGTGCCAGCAGCCCCACAGGGTTTGCTGAAGCTTTCTTT. Residues: CASSPTGFAEAFF.

The rearrangement joins TRBV5-6 to TRBJ1-2, with 7 bases fitting TRBD1. Germline values: CDR1 SGHDT, CDR2 YYEEEE. J was trimmed by 1 base and V by 5 bases; bases with no gene match: 5. This CDR3 has 14 residues. The CDR3, as DNA: TGTGCCAGCAGGTCACAGGGGCGTAACTATGGCTACACCTTC. Translating gives CASRSQGRNYGYTF.

Only one count was recorded for this clone. The J gene is TRBJ2-5, the V gene TRBV7-3; unclear D gene. The CDR3 is 13 amino acids. The V gene lost 0 bases and the J gene lost 5 bases, with 7 bases spanning the gap. CDR1 SGHTA and CDR2 FQGTGA come from the germline V gene. The CDR3 spells CASSLTRLETQYF. In DNA, the CDR3 is TGTGCCAGCAGCTTAACGAGATTGGAGACCCAGTACTTC.

This clone was seen a few times. The CDR3 region is CASRKSYRGLSKSAFF. The DNA of the CDR3 is TGCGCCAGCAGGAAAAGTTACAGGGGGCTGTCCAAGAGCGCTTTCTTT. This chain uses TRBV10-1 with TRBJ1-1, with 9 bases identical to TRBD1. The trim removed 6 bases at V and 11 bases at J, leaving 19 bases unmatched. CDR1 and CDR2 from the germline V gene are WNHNN and SYGVQD (reference sequence). The CDR3 extends over 16 amino acids.

The rearrangement links TRBV7-7 to TRBJ2-1; D is perhaps TRBD2 (7 bases). The length of the CDR3 is 15 residues. Per the germline V gene, CDR1 is SSHAT and CDR2 is FNYEAQ (reference sequence). V lost 5 bases, J lost 6 bases, and 17 bases lay in between. CDR3 DNA sequence: TGTGCCAGCAGCGACACACGGGGGGCGTTCAATGAGCAGTTCTTC. It codes for CASSDTRGAFNEQFF. Full variable domain (remainder filled in from reference TRBV7-7 and TRBJ2-1): GAGVSQSPRYKVTKRGQDVTLRCDPISSHATLYWYQQALGQGPEFLTYFNYEAQPDKSGLPSDRFSAERPEGSISTLTIQRTEQRDSAMYRCASSDTRGAFNEQFFGPGTRLTVL.

This clone was counted between two and nine times. CDR3 nucleotides: TGTGCCAGCAGCCGGGACAGCGGGGGGGAGACCCAGTACTTC. It is translated as CASSRDSGGETQYF. This rearrangement joins TRBV7-9 to TRBJ2-5; 9 nucleotides align to TRBD2. The CDR3 extends over 14 amino acids. Germline values: CDR1 SEHNR, CDR2 FQNEAQ (reference sequence). V shed 5 bases, J shed 5 bases, and the junction held 6 bases outside the gene matches.

CDR3 sequence: CASSGQGTSNQPQHF. Here the CDR3 DNA reads TGTGCCAGCAGTGGTCAGGGTACGAGCAATCAGCCCCAGCATTTT. The chain recombines TRBV2 with TRBJ1-5, with D possibly being TRBD1 (5 bases). The CDR3 consists of 15 residues. Trimming shortened V by 4 bases and J by 1 base, and 11 bases separated the two germline ends. The germline V gene has CDR1 SNHLY and CDR2 FYNNEI.

CDR3 bases: TGTGCCAGCAGCGTAGGCCCTAGCGGGGGGTTGAGGACCGGGGAGCTGTTTTTT. Protein: CASSVGPSGGLRTGELFF. The chain employs TRBV9 and TRBJ2-2; the match to TRBD2 covers 11 bases. The CDR3 sequence is 18 residues long. The V segment lost 0 bases and the J segment 5 bases; nucleotides outside the gene matches: 9. CDR1 is SGDLS, CDR2 YYNGEE, per germline.

This chain uses TRBV7-6 with TRBJ2-2, with D perhaps matching TRBD1 (5 bases). Germline CDR1 and CDR2: SGHVS and FNYEAQ. The CDR3 has 15 amino acids. Trimming shortened V by 6 bases and J by 6 bases, and 17 bases separated the two germline ends. The chain's CDR3 is CASRRSGSGPGELFF. The CDR3 bases are TGTGCCAGCAGAAGATCAGGGTCTGGTCCCGGGGAGCTGTTTTTT.

This clone occurred a few times. The rearrangement links TRBV11-3 to TRBJ2-7; the match to TRBD2 covers 8 bases. The CDR3 runs 14 residues. V shed 9 bases, J shed 6 bases, and the junction held 13 bases outside the gene matches. Germline CDR1 reads SGHNT; CDR2 reads YENEEA. The CDR3 region is CARTIKAGAGEQYF. CDR3 DNA sequence: TGTGCCAGGACCATTAAAGCGGGGGCAGGCGAGCAGTACTTC.

This clone was seen a single time. V is TRBV19 and J is TRBJ2-1, with 8 positions matching TRBD1. The J segment lost 2 bases and the V segment lost 8 bases, leaving 8 bases of the junction unmatched. The germline CDR1 and CDR2 sequences are LNHDA and SQIVND (reference sequence). CDR3 size: 15 residues. CDR3 sequence: CASGYDRGTYNEQFF. In nucleotides, the CDR3 is TGTGCCAGTGGGTATGACAGGGGCACCTACAATGAGCAGTTCTTC.

The chain uses TRBV5-8 and TRBJ2-7; 11 nucleotides align to TRBD2. CDR1 and CDR2 (germline): SGHTS, YDEGEE. The length of the CDR3 is 15 residues. Trimming at V came to 5 bases and at J to 2 bases, leaving 6 bases not matched to a gene. The chain's CDR3 is CASRIYSGGAYEQYF. The CDR3 DNA reads as TGTGCCAGCAGGATATATAGCGGGGGGGCCTACGAGCAGTACTTC.

This chain uses TRBV19 with TRBJ2-2, with 9 bases that match TRBD1. Germline CDR1 LNHDA, CDR2 SQIVND (reference sequence). V dropped 8 bases and J dropped 3; count of bases not matched to a gene: 7. This CDR3 is built from 15 residues. The CDR3 region is CASRGQGRDTGELFF. CDR3 bases: TGTGCCAGTCGAGGACAGGGGCGTGACACCGGGGAGCTGTTTTTT. Full variable domain (remainder filled in from reference TRBV19 and TRBJ2-2): DGGITQSPKYLFRKEGQNVTLSCEQNLNHDAMYWYRQDPGQGLRLIYYSQIVNDFQKGDIAEGYSVSREKKESFPLTVTSAQKNPTAFYLCASRGQGRDTGELFFGEGSRLTVL.

The rearrangement links TRBV5-4 to TRBJ1-1; D might be TRBD1 (6 bases). The CDR3 totals 14 residues. CDR1 is SGHNT, CDR2 YYREEE, per germline (reference sequence). Trimming pared 4 bases from V and 1 base from J, leaving 11 bases between. The CDR3 here is CASSRQDWNTEAFF. CDR3 DNA: TGTGCCAGCAGCCGACAGGACTGGAACACTGAAGCTTTCTTT.

CDR3 bases: TGTGCCAGCAGCCCTCGTACAGTAGCCAAAAACATTCAGTACTTC. It translates to CASSPRTVAKNIQYF. The chain joins TRBV5-8 to TRBJ2-4; the D is unclear. Trimming pared 4 bases from V and 0 bases from J, leaving 11 bases between. The CDR3 contains 15 residues. Germline-derived CDR1 and CDR2 are SGHTS and YDEGEE. Drawing the rest from reference TRBV5-8 and TRBJ2-4, the complete variable domain is EAGVTQSPTHLIKTRGQQATLRCSPISGHTSVYWYQQALGLGLQFLLWYDEGEERNRGNFPPRFSGRQFPNYSSELNVNALELEDSALYLCASSPRTVAKNIQYFGAGTRLSVL.

V is TRBV2 and J is TRBJ2-3, with D unresolved. The germline CDR1 and CDR2 sequences are SNHLY and FYNNEI. V was pared by 5 bases and J by 5 bases, with 11 bases between. This CDR3 is 13 amino acids long. The CDR3 DNA follows: TGTGCCAGCAGTTCTAACAGTCTAGATACGCAGTATTTT. Translated, it gives CASSSNSLDTQYF.

The chain combines TRBV3-1 (or the pseudogene TRBV3-2) with TRBJ1-2; D ambiguous. Trimming left V 1 base short and J 5 bases short, with 11 bases between. This CDR3 has 14 residues. The V gene's germline CDR1 is LGHDT and CDR2 YNNKEL (reference sequence). CDR3 sequence reads: CASSQGAARYGYTF. Written as DNA, the CDR3 is TGTGCCAGCAGCCAAGGGGCTGCGCGATATGGCTACACCTTC.

The chain employs TRBV27 and TRBJ1-2; 9 nucleotides align to TRBD1. CDR3 size: 15 residues. With V trimmed by 1 base and J by 3 bases, 3 bases remained unmatched. CDR1 is MNHEY and CDR2 is SMNVEV in the germline V gene (reference sequence). The CDR3 here is CASSLLGQGYYGYTF. DNA for the CDR3: TGTGCCAGCAGTTTATTGGGACAGGGTTACTATGGCTACACCTTC.